The 27 T cell receptor beta chains reported below all come from one sample, sequenced in a study of CD8 T cells in ankylosing spondylitis. Using its own MiXCR run on the 5' RACE reads, TCRdb lists one record per CDR3 protein. Among 200,000 or so distinct CDR3 sequences listed, 13% were seen once. The sample taken for sequencing was blood, either unsorted or a sorted T cell fraction (not recorded which). These TCRs come from a female donor with ankylosing spondylitis or in good health (not recorded which).

In its sample, this clonotype was seen a few times. V usage is TRBV7-3 and J usage is TRBJ2-1; 9 nucleotides line up with TRBD2. Unmatched junction bases numbered 13, after V lost 1 base and J lost 9 bases. Germline assignment: CDR1 SGHTA and CDR2 FQGTGA. The CDR3 contains 17 residues. The chain's CDR3 is CASSLMAASGITSEQFF. In DNA, the CDR3 is TGTGCCAGCAGCTTAATGGCCGCTAGCGGGATTACAAGTGAGCAGTTCTTC.

This clonotype was observed at least ten times. The rearrangement joins TRBV5-1 to TRBJ1-2, with a tentative D call TRBD1 (5 bases). CDR1 is SGHRS and CDR2 is YFSETQ in the germline V gene. The CDR3 is 12 amino acids. Trimming took off 4 bases at V and 6 bases at J, with 10 bases between the two ends. CDR3 sequence: CASSERGNGYTF. The CDR3 coding sequence is TGCGCCAGCAGCGAACGGGGGAATGGCTACACCTTC.

This clonotype has a count of ten or more. The J gene is TRBJ1-1, the V gene TRBV5-1, with a weak D call TRBD1 (5 bases). CDR1 and CDR2 (germline): SGHRS, YFSETQ. V dropped 4 bases and J dropped 3 bases, with 19 bases sitting between them. This CDR3 has 16 amino acids. The CDR3 nucleotides are TGCGCCAGCAGCCCCGTGGGGACGGGCACGTACACTGAAGCTTTCTTT. Its translation is CASSPVGTGTYTEAFF. The full variable domain, rest sourced from reference TRBV5-1 and TRBJ1-1, is KAGVTQTPRYLIKTRGQQVTLSCSPISGHRSVSWYQQTPGQGLQFLFEYFSETQRNKGNFPGRFSGRQFSNSRSEMNVSTLELGDSALYLCASSPVGTGTYTEAFFGQGTRLTVV.

This clonotype showed up many times. This chain uses TRBV18 with TRBJ1-5; 7 bases are shared with TRBD1. Germline trimming cut 3 bases from V and 1 base from J; bases unmatched to any gene: 6. CDR1 is KGHSH, CDR2 LQKENI, per germline. The CDR3 has 16 residues. CDR3 sequence reads: CASSPGQGGSNQPQHF. The CDR3 DNA sequence: TGTGCCAGCTCACCTGGGCAGGGGGGCAGCAATCAGCCCCAGCATTTT.

This clonotype has a count of ten or more. The genes are TRBV20-1 and TRBJ1-5, with TRBD1 identical over 9 bases. The V gene's germline CDR1 is DFQATT and CDR2 SNEGSKA (reference sequence). Germline trimming cut 2 bases from V and 0 bases from J; bases unmatched to any gene: 14. The CDR3 extends over 19 amino acids. The CDR3 reads CSARPTGQGDVYSNQPQHF. The CDR3 nucleotides are TGCAGTGCTAGACCCACGGGACAGGGTGACGTGTATAGCAATCAGCCCCAGCATTTT.

This clonotype has a count of ten or more. The rearrangement joins TRBV28 to TRBJ2-5, with 10 bases lining up with TRBD2. The CDR3 length is 16 residues. Trimming cost V 1 base and J 4 bases; bases outside gene matches: 6. Germline V gene data show CDR1 as MDHEN and CDR2 as SYDVKM. CDR3 nucleotide sequence: TGTGCCAGCAGTTTATCGGCTAGCGGGAGTAGAGAGACCCAGTACTTC. It is translated as CASSLSASGSRETQYF.

This clonotype was seen at least ten times. The gene calls are TRBV13 and TRBJ2-7; no clear D gene. The ends were cut back, 5 bases at V and 2 bases at J, with 10 bases in the middle. This CDR3 is built from 13 residues. CDR1 is PRHDT and CDR2 is FYEKMQ in the germline V gene (reference sequence). The CDR3 region has the DNA TGTGCCAGCAGCCTAACCCCAACCTACGAGCAGTACTTC. Protein: CASSLTPTYEQYF.

Regarding this clonotype: At one end the junction does not follow the germline gene, possibly because of a read error. The chain is built from TRBV6-5 and TRBJ2-2; D call uncertain. The CDR3 contains 13 residues. Germline CDR1 and CDR2: MNHEY and SVGAGI. CDR3 DNA: TGTGCCGGCAGTTATGATGTCACCGGGGAGCTGTTTTTT. This gives the protein CAGSYDVTGELFF.

This clonotype was picked up a small number of times. The chain has TRBV20-1 and TRBJ2-1, with TRBD1 identical over 9 bases. With 6 bases clipped from V and 0 bases from J, the junction kept 3 bases outside the gene matches. CDR3 length: 14 amino acids. The germline gives CDR1 DFQATT, CDR2 SNEGSKA (reference sequence). For the CDR3, the DNA is TGCAGTGCGGGGGACAGGGTCTCCTACAATGAGCAGTTCTTC. Translating it yields CSAGDRVSYNEQFF.

This rearrangement joins TRBV11-2 to TRBJ2-1; TRBD2 matches 9 bases. The germline V gene has CDR1 SGHAT and CDR2 FQNNGV. The CDR3 is 14 residues long. With 2 bases clipped from V and 8 bases from J, the junction kept 4 bases outside the gene matches. The CDR3 loop is CASSLLAGVDEQFF. CDR3 DNA sequence: TGTGCCAGCAGCTTATTAGCGGGAGTGGATGAGCAGTTCTTC. Supplemented by reference TRBV11-2 and TRBJ2-1, the full variable domain reads EAGVAQSPRYKIIEKRQSVAFWCNPISGHATLYWYQQILGQGPKLLIQFQNNGVVDDSQLPKDRFSAERLKGVDSTLKIQPAKLEDSAVYLCASSLLAGVDEQFFGPGTRLTVL.

This clonotype was counted at least ten times. One end of the junction varies from germline; a read error may be responsible. This chain's CDR3 is CASSVGTVNERLFF. The CDR3 nucleotides read TGTGCCAGCAGCGTCGGAACTGTAAATGAAAGACTGTTTTTT. The J gene is TRBJ1-4, the V gene TRBV5-6; D uncertain. This CDR3 contains 14 residues. Looked up from germline, CDR1 is SGHDT and CDR2 is YYEEEE.

The chain recombines TRBV5-1 with TRBJ2-7; 8 bases line up with TRBD1. The length of the CDR3 is 14 residues. Per germline, CDR1 SGHRS and CDR2 YFSETQ. V shed 4 bases and J 3 bases; nucleotides not matched to a gene: 6. DNA for the CDR3: TGCGCCAGCAGCACGGGACAGGTTGTCTACGAGCAGTACTTC. This gives the protein CASSTGQVVYEQYF.

Regarding this clonotype: A read error is possible here, since a much larger clone lies one base away. The chain has TRBV6-5 and TRBJ2-7, with 7 bases identical to TRBD1. Germline V CDR1 and CDR2: MNHEY, SVGAGI. CDR3 length: 15 amino acids. As DNA, the CDR3 is TGTGCCAGCAGTTACCCCGGTGACAGGGCCTACAAGCAGTACTTC. Amino acids: CASSYPGDRAYKQYF.

This clonotype was counted many times. This sequence joins TRBV5-1 and TRBJ2-2; D is ambiguous. Trimming shortened V by 4 bases and J by 4 bases, and 14 bases separated the two germline ends. The CDR3 loop spans 15 amino acids. CDR1 and CDR2 from the germline V gene are SGHRS and YFSETQ. The CDR3 region has the DNA TGCGCCAGCAGCCCAGACTTATCACTCACCGGGGAGCTGTTTTTT. Protein: CASSPDLSLTGELFF.

This clonotype occurred many times. This chain joins TRBV19 and TRBJ1-1, with a possible D match to TRBD1 (6 bases). The germline V gene has CDR1 LNHDA and CDR2 SQIVND (reference sequence). The V and J ends lost 4 bases and 5 bases respectively, with 11 bases between them. The CDR3 has 13 amino acids. This CDR3 is CASSTGVRTEAFF. The CDR3 DNA follows: TGTGCCAGTAGTACAGGGGTTAGAACTGAAGCTTTCTTT.

Ten or more counts support this clonotype. The rearrangement joins TRBV29-1 to TRBJ2-1, with D maybe TRBD2 (6 bases). Germline CDR1 is SQVTM and CDR2 is ANQGSEA. The CDR3 totals 13 residues. CDR3 sequence reads: CRVLGGTYNEQFF. DNA of the CDR3: TGCAGGGTCCTGGGGGGAACATACAATGAGCAGTTCTTC.

This chain links TRBV7-9 with TRBJ2-3, with 13 nucleotides matching TRBD2. V shed 6 bases and J 1 base; nucleotides not matched to a gene: 4. The germline V gene encodes CDR1 SEHNR and CDR2 FQNEAQ (reference sequence). This CDR3 region has 16 residues. Here the CDR3 reads CASRTSGRSGTDTQYF. The CDR3 DNA reads TGTGCCAGCAGGACTAGCGGGAGGAGCGGCACAGATACGCAGTATTTT.

This clonotype showed up many times. The chain combines TRBV12-3 or TRBV12-4 with TRBJ1-2; 8 nucleotides align to TRBD1. Trimming cost V 8 bases and J 4 bases; bases outside gene matches: 6. CDR3 length: 13 amino acids. The CDR3 region is CASSQGAGYGYTF. The CDR3 DNA reads TGTGCCAGCTCGCAGGGGGCAGGCTATGGCTACACCTTC.

This clonotype has ten or more counts. The gene calls are TRBV5-1 and TRBJ2-3, with 7 bases identical to TRBD2. J lost 1 base, V lost 4 bases, and 15 bases had no gene match. This CDR3 has 18 residues. In germline, CDR1 is SGHRS, CDR2 YFSETQ. The CDR3 loop reads CASSHQLAMRERTDTQYF. The CDR3 region has the DNA TGCGCCAGCAGCCACCAACTAGCGATGCGGGAGCGCACAGATACGCAGTATTTT.

This clonotype was seen at least ten times. The chain combines TRBV3-1 with TRBJ1-3, with 8 bases that match TRBD1. The CDR3 has 16 residues. Per the germline V gene, CDR1 is LGHDT and CDR2 is YNNKEL (reference sequence). Trimming cost V 4 bases and J 0 bases; bases outside gene matches: 5. CDR3 amino acids: CASSRTGYNSGNTIYF. For the CDR3, the DNA is TGTGCCAGCAGCCGGACAGGGTACAACTCTGGAAACACCATATATTTT.

This clonotype was recorded many times. This chain connects TRBV7-9 to TRBJ2-3; weak D call: TRBD2 (5 bases). The CDR3 is 13 residues long. Per germline, CDR1 SEHNR and CDR2 FQNEAQ (reference sequence). The V and J ends lost 0 bases and 7 bases respectively, with 8 bases between them. The CDR3 loop is CASSLARRNTQYF. The CDR3 DNA reads TGTGCCAGCAGCTTAGCGAGGAGGAATACGCAGTATTTT.

In this sample, this clonotype turned up many times. This chain connects TRBV6-2 or TRBV6-3 to TRBJ1-1; 7 nucleotides match TRBD1. CDR3 length: 14 residues. Germline trimming cut 7 bases from V and 1 base from J; bases unmatched to any gene: 6. Germline CDR1 is MNHEY and CDR2 is SVGEGT. The CDR3 DNA reads TGTGCCAGCAACCCGACAGGGAGGAACACTGAAGCTTTCTTT. Translation: CASNPTGRNTEAFF.

On this clonotype itself: Germline and junction disagree at one end, which may indicate a read error. The chain carries TRBV11-2 and TRBJ2-1; TRBD1 might be the D (5 bases). Germline V lookup: CDR1 SGHAT, CDR2 FQNNGV. The CDR3 runs 16 residues. CDR3 amino acids: CASSLFWQGSYNEQFF. The CDR3 region has the DNA TGTGCCAGCAGCTTGTTCTGGCAGGGATCCTACAATGAGCAGTTTTTC.

This clonotype was observed many times. The chain couples TRBV12-3 or TRBV12-4 to TRBJ2-7; D remains unclear. The CDR3 is made up of 14 amino acids. V dropped 5 bases and J dropped 3 bases, with 14 bases sitting between them. The CDR3 loop reads CASSLFATDYEQYF. As DNA, the CDR3 is TGTGCCAGCAGTCTATTTGCCACCGACTACGAGCAGTACTTC.

This chain uses TRBV7-3 with TRBJ2-3; no firm D call. The CDR3 extends over 13 amino acids. Trimming left V 1 base short and J 4 bases short, with 6 bases between. The V gene's germline CDR1 is SGHTA and CDR2 FQGTGA. The chain's CDR3 is CASSLNEADTQYF. CDR3 nucleotide sequence: TGTGCCAGCAGCTTAAATGAAGCAGATACGCAGTATTTT.

A few counts support this clonotype. V usage is TRBV7-2 and J usage is TRBJ1-1; no firm D call. CDR1 is SGHTA, CDR2 FQGNSA, per germline. This CDR3 comprises 13 residues. The V gene lost 3 bases and the J gene lost 6 bases, with 11 bases spanning the gap. The DNA of the CDR3 is TGTGCCAGCAGCTTCACTTGGGAGGCTGAAGCTTTCTTT. This codes for CASSFTWEAEAFF.

Turning to this clonotype: A much larger clone sits a single nucleotide away, making a read error possible. The genes are TRBV9 and TRBJ2-1; 11 nucleotides match TRBD2. In germline, CDR1 is SGDLS, CDR2 YYNGEE. This CDR3 has 16 residues. The CDR3 DNA reads as TGTACCAGCAGCGTCCAGGGGACTAGCGGAAACAATGAGCAGTTCTTC. It encodes CTSSVQGTSGNNEQFF. Full variable domain (rest looked up from reference TRBV9 and TRBJ2-1): DSGVTQTPKHLITATGQRVTLRCSPRSGDLSVYWYQQSLDQGLQFLIQYYNGEERAKGNILERFSAQQFPDLHSELNLSSLELGDSALYFCTSSVQGTSGNNEQFFGPGTRLTVL.